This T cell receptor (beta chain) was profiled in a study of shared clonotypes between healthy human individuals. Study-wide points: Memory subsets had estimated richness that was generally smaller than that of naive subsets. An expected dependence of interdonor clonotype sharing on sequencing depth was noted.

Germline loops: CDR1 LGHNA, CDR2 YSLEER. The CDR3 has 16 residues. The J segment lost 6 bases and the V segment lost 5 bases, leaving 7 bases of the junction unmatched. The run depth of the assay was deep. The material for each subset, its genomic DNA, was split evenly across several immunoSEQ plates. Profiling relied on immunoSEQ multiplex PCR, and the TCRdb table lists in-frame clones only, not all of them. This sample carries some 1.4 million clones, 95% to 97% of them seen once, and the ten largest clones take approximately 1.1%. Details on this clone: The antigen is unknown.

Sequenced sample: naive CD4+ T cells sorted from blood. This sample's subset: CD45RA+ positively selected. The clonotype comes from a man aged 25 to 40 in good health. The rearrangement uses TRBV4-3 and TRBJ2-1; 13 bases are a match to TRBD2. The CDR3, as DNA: TGCGCCAGCAGCAAAACTAGCGGGAGGGCAGGCAATGAGCAGTTCTTC. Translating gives CASSKTSGRAGNEQFF.